The next 25 T cell receptor beta chains were all read from a single sample in a study of cytomegalovirus exposure and HLA in healthy donors. Researchers ran the PCR with 60 Vbeta and 13 Jbeta primers. Clones were sequenced by immunoSEQ multiplex PCR, and TCRdb holds only the in-frame ones, with some missing. The table shows tens of thousands of clones, with more than 75% occurring only once. Sequencing input: PBMCs. The receptor set was obtained from a man aged 18 to 29 in good health and CMV-seronegative.

This rearrangement joins TRBV9 to TRBJ2-3; tentative D call: TRBD2 (6 bases). The germline V gene has CDR1 SGDLS and CDR2 YYNGEE. CDR3 length: 17 amino acids. The V and J ends lost 4 bases and 0 bases respectively, with 18 bases between them. CDR3 nucleotide sequence: TGTGCCAGCAGCCCCCGACGTGTGAGCGGGAGCACAGATACGCAGTATTTT. Amino acids: CASSPRRVSGSTDTQYF. The full variable domain, with the rest looked up from reference TRBV9 and TRBJ2-3, is DSGVTQTPKHLITATGQRVTLRCSPRSGDLSVYWYQQSLDQGLQFLIQYYNGEERAKGNILERFSAQQFPDLHSELNLSSLELGDSALYFCASSPRRVSGSTDTQYFGPGTRLTVL.

The V and J genes are TRBV12-5 and TRBJ2-7, with a weak D call TRBD1 (6 bases). Germline V gene data show CDR1 as LGHNT and CDR2 as FRNRAP. The CDR3 is 20 amino acids. The V gene lost 0 bases and the J gene lost 0 bases, with 24 bases spanning the gap. CDR3 nucleotide sequence: TGTGCTAGTGGTTTGGTAGAGTGGGACACACGCCACACAAGCTCCTACGAGCAGTACTTC. Encoded protein: CASGLVEWDTRHTSSYEQYF.

A note on this clone: One junction end disagrees with the germline gene, perhaps due to a read error. The chain links TRBV7-9 to TRBJ2-3, with a tentative D call TRBD2 (6 bases). The CDR3 contains 16 residues. The germline V gene encodes CDR1 SEHNR and CDR2 FQNEAQ (reference sequence). CDR3 in amino acids: CAGSLLVGRDTDTQYF. The CDR3 nucleotides read TGTGCCGGCAGCTTATTAGTTGGGCGGGACACAGATACGCAGTATTTT. The variable domain in full, with the rest retrieved from reference TRBV7-9 and TRBJ2-3, is DTGVSQNPRHKITKRGQNVTFRCDPISEHNRLYWYRQTLGQGPEFLTYFQNEAQLEKSRLLSDRFSAERPKGSFSTLEIQRTEQGDSAMYLCAGSLLVGRDTDTQYFGPGTRLTVL.

This chain joins TRBV4-3 and TRBJ1-3; 8 bases map to TRBD1. V gave up 0 bases and J gave up 4 bases; unmatched junction bases: 8. The CDR3 spans 17 residues. Germline CDR1 LGHNA, CDR2 YSLEER. CDR3 protein: CASSQDWQGAKGNTIYF. In nucleotides, the CDR3 is TGCGCCAGCAGCCAAGATTGGCAGGGGGCGAAAGGAAACACCATATATTTT.

The genes are TRBV25-1 and TRBJ2-2; the D gene is possibly TRBD2 (5 bases). This CDR3 spans 17 amino acids. The germline V gene encodes CDR1 MGHDK and CDR2 SYGVNS. Trimming took 4 bases from V and 6 from J, leaving 21 bases between them. The CDR3 nucleotides are TGTGCCAGCAGTGGGCCTCTCCGAGGGAGTTCCCCCGGGGAGCTGTTTTTT. Its translation is CASSGPLRGSSPGELFF.

The genes are TRBV6-1 and TRBJ2-7; no clear D. The germline V gene has CDR1 MNHNS and CDR2 SASEGT. Trimming took off 2 bases at V and 2 bases at J, with 7 bases between the two ends. The CDR3 extends over 13 amino acids. CDR3 nucleotides: TGTGCCAGCAGTGAAACGAGTACCTACGAGCAGTACTTC. Protein sequence: CASSETSTYEQYF.

The CDR3: CAIRRGEDEKLFF. In DNA form, the CDR3 reads TGTGCCATCAGGCGCGGGGAGGATGAAAAACTGTTTTTT. The chain couples TRBV10-3 to TRBJ1-4; D is undetermined. This CDR3 comprises 13 residues. V was clipped by 6 bases and J by 6 bases, with 11 bases between them. CDR1 and CDR2 from the germline V gene are ENHRY and SYGVKD.

This chain links TRBV4-2 with TRBJ2-4; D might be TRBD2 (6 bases). The V gene's germline CDR1 is LGHNA and CDR2 YNFKEQ. V lost 4 bases to trimming and J lost 7 bases, with 8 bases between them. The CDR3 is made up of 12 amino acids. The CDR3 sequence: CASSPGLNIQYF. The DNA for the CDR3 is TGTGCCAGCAGCCCGGGACTGAACATTCAGTACTTC.

This chain links TRBV18 with TRBJ1-4; D uncertain. Germline lookup yields CDR1 KGHSH and CDR2 LQKENI. Trimming shortened V by 3 bases and J by 7 bases, and 12 bases separated the two germline ends. The CDR3 extends over 14 amino acids. CDR3 amino acids: CASSPGEWSEKLFF. The CDR3 bases are TGTGCCAGCTCACCTGGGGAGTGGTCTGAAAAACTGTTTTTT.

The V and J genes are TRBV25-1 and TRBJ2-3; 7 bases agree with TRBD2. V dropped 3 bases and J dropped 2; count of bases not matched to a gene: 8. CDR1 and CDR2 (germline): MGHDK, SYGVNS. The CDR3 length is 16 residues. CDR3 residues: CASSDTISGYTDTQYF. CDR3 DNA sequence: TGTGCCAGCAGTGACACAATTAGCGGGTACACAGATACGCAGTATTTT.

The chain uses TRBV9 and TRBJ2-7; 7 nucleotides agree with TRBD2. CDR1 SGDLS and CDR2 YYNGEE come from the germline V gene. The CDR3 covers 14 residues. V lost 3 bases to trimming and J lost 2 bases; unmatched junction nucleotides: 5. In DNA, the CDR3 is TGTGCCAGCAGCGCGAGCGGGATTGCCTACGAGCAGTACTTC. It is translated as CASSASGIAYEQYF.

The chain carries TRBV7-6 and TRBJ2-2; 8 bases map to TRBD2. CDR3 length: 16 residues. Germline values: CDR1 SGHVS, CDR2 FNYEAQ. The V and J ends lost 1 base and 4 bases, in that order; junction bases with no gene match: 5. CDR3 DNA sequence: TGTGCCAGCAGCTTAGTAGCGGGGCTGGGCACCGGGGAGCTGTTTTTT. Protein product: CASSLVAGLGTGELFF.

CDR3 loop: CASSLTGLAGVQETQYF. DNA for the CDR3: TGTGCCAGCAGCTTAACCGGCCTAGCGGGGGTCCAAGAGACCCAGTACTTC. The chain has TRBV7-2 and TRBJ2-5; TRBD2 matches at 10 bases. The CDR3 is 17 residues long. The J segment lost 1 base and the V segment lost 2 bases, leaving 7 bases of the junction unmatched. The germline gives CDR1 SGHTA, CDR2 FQGNSA.

The V call is TRBV4-1, the J call TRBJ1-1; possible D gene TRBD1, 6 bases. The V and J ends lost 1 base and 9 bases respectively, with 24 bases between them. Germline-derived CDR1 and CDR2 are MGHRA and YSYEKL. This CDR3 comprises 17 residues. CDR3 sequence (DNA): TGCGCCAGCAGCCAAGTCCCTACGACAGGATCACTGATCAAAGCTTTCTTT. Translated: CASSQVPTTGSLIKAFF.

This chain links TRBV28 with TRBJ2-7; the D gene is possibly TRBD1 (6 bases). This CDR3 region has 16 residues. Trimming pared 4 bases from V and 3 bases from J, leaving 19 bases between. Germline CDR1 reads MDHEN; CDR2 reads SYDVKM. The chain's CDR3 is CASSSSPRGGFYEQYF. The CDR3 region has the DNA TGTGCCAGCAGTTCCTCCCCCAGGGGCGGGTTCTACGAGCAGTACTTC.

The chain joins TRBV6-5 to TRBJ2-7, with 8 bases fitting TRBD1. CDR1 MNHEY and CDR2 SVGAGI come from the germline V gene. With V trimmed by 5 bases and J by 6 bases, 9 bases remained unmatched. This CDR3 spans 14 amino acids. The CDR3 nucleotides are TGTGCCAGCAGTCCACTAGAACAGGGGGTCGAGCAGTACTTC. As protein: CASSPLEQGVEQYF.

The chain recombines TRBV19 with TRBJ1-5; D remains ambiguous. V was shortened by 7 bases and J by 4 bases, with 14 bases between the two germline ends. This CDR3 is 14 amino acids long. Germline V gene lookup returns CDR1 LNHDA and CDR2 SQIVND (reference sequence). In nucleotides, the CDR3 is TGTGCCAGTAAAAATGGCCAAGATAATCAGCCCCAGCATTTT. It is translated as CASKNGQDNQPQHF.

The chain combines TRBV5-1 with TRBJ2-4; TRBD2 agrees at 8 bases. The ends lost 4 bases at V and 0 bases at J; junction bases unmatched: 6. The V gene's germline CDR1 is SGHRS and CDR2 YFSETQ. This CDR3 comprises 16 residues. The CDR3 nucleotides read TGCGCCAGCAGCCCGGTAGCGGGATTAGCCAAAAACATTCAGTACTTC. Amino acid sequence: CASSPVAGLAKNIQYF.

The chain joins TRBV5-4 to TRBJ1-1, with D unresolved. This CDR3 spans 14 amino acids. The germline V gene encodes CDR1 SGHNT and CDR2 YYREEE (reference sequence). With 0 bases removed from V and 4 bases from J, the gap between germline ends came to 10 bases. DNA for the CDR3: TGTGCCAGCAGCTTGGCCGGTTTGAGCACTGAAGCTTTCTTT. Its translation: CASSLAGLSTEAFF.

The rearrangement joins TRBV6-6 to TRBJ2-2; TRBD1 agrees at 7 bases. Germline CDR1 and CDR2: MNHNY and SVGAGI (reference sequence). V lost 6 bases, J lost 7 bases, and 11 bases stayed unmatched. The CDR3 is 15 residues long. The CDR3 protein is CASSRDRARGGELFF. The CDR3, as DNA: TGTGCCAGCAGCCGCGACAGGGCAAGGGGCGGGGAGCTGTTTTTT.

This rearrangement joins TRBV6-5 to TRBJ1-2; 7 bases are shared with TRBD1. Germline V CDR1 and CDR2: MNHEY, SVGAGI. This CDR3 comprises 13 residues. With V trimmed by 5 bases and J by 4 bases, 4 bases remained unmatched. The CDR3 region has the DNA TGTGCCAGCAGTCCTACAGGGGTCTATGGCTACACCTTC. This translates into CASSPTGVYGYTF.

The chain joins TRBV28 to TRBJ1-1; maybe TRBD1 (6 bases). The CDR3 is 14 amino acids. Germline-derived CDR1 and CDR2 are MDHEN and SYDVKM. V was clipped by 4 bases and J by 7 bases, with 16 bases between them. This chain's CDR3 is CASSSDRFYGEAFF. The CDR3 DNA follows: TGTGCCAGCAGTTCCGACAGGTTTTATGGTGAAGCTTTCTTT.

This clone appeared a few times. The V call is TRBV5-1, the J call TRBJ2-7; D perhaps matches TRBD1 (5 bases). CDR3 length: 14 residues. V was clipped by 7 bases and J by 6 bases, with 20 bases between them. CDR1 and CDR2 (germline): SGHRS, YFSETQ. The CDR3 sequence is CASAEDAGSREQYF. In nucleotides, the CDR3 is TGCGCCAGCGCTGAAGATGCAGGGTCCCGCGAGCAGTACTTC. The complete variable domain, with remaining parts taken from reference TRBV5-1 and TRBJ2-7, reads KAGVTQTPRYLIKTRGQQVTLSCSPISGHRSVSWYQQTPGQGLQFLFEYFSETQRNKGNFPGRFSGRQFSNSRSEMNVSTLELGDSALYLCASAEDAGSREQYFGPGTRLTVT.

The chain links TRBV28 to TRBJ1-3, with D tentatively TRBD1 (6 bases). CDR1 and CDR2 from the germline V gene are MDHEN and SYDVKM. V was shortened by 9 bases and J by 5 bases, with 14 bases between the two germline ends. The CDR3 is 13 amino acids. DNA for the CDR3: TGTGCCAGTCAACAGGGCGTCCGAAACACCATATATTTT. Its protein product is CASQQGVRNTIYF.

The CDR3 nucleotides read TGTGCCAGCAGCGCCACAGGGTTAAAAAACGAAAAACTGTTTTTT. This translates into CASSATGLKNEKLFF. This chain connects TRBV6-1 to TRBJ1-4, with D maybe TRBD1 (6 bases). V was clipped by 6 bases and J by 8 bases, with 19 bases between them. This CDR3 is built from 15 residues. Germline V CDR1 and CDR2: MNHNS, SASEGT.